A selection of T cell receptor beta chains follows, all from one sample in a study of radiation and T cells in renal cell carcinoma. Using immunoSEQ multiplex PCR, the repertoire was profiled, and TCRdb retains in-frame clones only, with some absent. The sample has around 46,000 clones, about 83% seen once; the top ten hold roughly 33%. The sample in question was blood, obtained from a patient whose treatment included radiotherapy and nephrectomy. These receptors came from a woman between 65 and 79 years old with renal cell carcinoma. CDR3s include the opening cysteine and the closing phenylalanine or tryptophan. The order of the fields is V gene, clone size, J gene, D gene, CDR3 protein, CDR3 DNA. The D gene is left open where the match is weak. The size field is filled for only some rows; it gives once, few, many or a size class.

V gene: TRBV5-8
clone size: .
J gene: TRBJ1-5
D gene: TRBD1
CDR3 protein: CASSPLAPTGGRNQPQHF
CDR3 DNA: TGTGCCAGCAGCCCTCTTGCCCCGACAGGGGGCAGAAATCAGCCCCAGCATTTT

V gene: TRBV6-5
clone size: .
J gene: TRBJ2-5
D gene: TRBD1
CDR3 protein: CASRTSGQGAKTQYF
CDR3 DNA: TGTGCCAGCAGGACCTCGGGACAGGGGGCGAAGACCCAGTACTTC

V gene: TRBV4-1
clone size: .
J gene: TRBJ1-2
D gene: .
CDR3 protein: CASSPIGGARGYTF
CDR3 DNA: TGCGCCAGCAGCCCCATTGGGGGAGCGCGGGGCTACACCTTC

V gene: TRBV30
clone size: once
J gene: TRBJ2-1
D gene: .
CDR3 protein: CAWSVNVGSEAYNEQFF
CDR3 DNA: TGTGCCTGGAGTGTAAACGTAGGCAGCGAGGCCTACAATGAGCAGTTCTTC

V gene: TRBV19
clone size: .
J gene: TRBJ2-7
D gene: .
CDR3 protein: CASSIFWGEYYEQYF
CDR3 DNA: TGTGCCAGTAGTATATTCTGGGGTGAATACTACGAGCAGTACTTC

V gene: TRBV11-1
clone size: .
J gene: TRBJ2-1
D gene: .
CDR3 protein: CASSLAEVADSYNEQFF
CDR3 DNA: TGTGCCAGCAGCTTAGCGGAGGTAGCGGACTCCTACAATGAGCAGTTCTTC

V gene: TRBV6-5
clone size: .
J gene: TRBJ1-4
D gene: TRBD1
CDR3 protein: CASSWDRGGEKLFF
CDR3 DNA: TGTGCCAGCAGCTGGGACAGGGGAGGTGAAAAACTGTTTTTT

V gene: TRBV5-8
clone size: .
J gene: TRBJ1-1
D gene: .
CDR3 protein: CASSLLGDTEAFF
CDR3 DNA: TGTGCCAGCAGCTTGCTCGGGGACACTGAAGCTTTCTTT

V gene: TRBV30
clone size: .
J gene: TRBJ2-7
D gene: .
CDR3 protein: CAWSGREPYEQYF
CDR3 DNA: TGTGCCTGGAGTGGAAGGGAACCCTACGAGCAGTACTTC

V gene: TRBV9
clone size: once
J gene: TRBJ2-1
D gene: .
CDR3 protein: CASSVDGGNYNEQFF
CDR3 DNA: TGTGCCAGCAGCGTAGATGGGGGGAACTACAATGAGCAGTTCTTC

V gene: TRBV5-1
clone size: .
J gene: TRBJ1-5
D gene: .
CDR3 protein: CASSARGGQPQHF
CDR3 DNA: TGCGCCAGCAGCGCCCGGGGGGGCCAGCCCCAGCATTTT

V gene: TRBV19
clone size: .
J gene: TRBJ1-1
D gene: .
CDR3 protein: CASGERTGNTEAFF
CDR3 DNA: TGTGCCAGTGGGGAAAGGACGGGGAACACTGAAGCTTTCTTT

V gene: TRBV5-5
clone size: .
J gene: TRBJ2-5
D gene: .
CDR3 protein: CASSVSGTMWETQYF
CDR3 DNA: TGTGCCAGCAGCGTATCCGGGACAATGTGGGAGACCCAGTACTTC

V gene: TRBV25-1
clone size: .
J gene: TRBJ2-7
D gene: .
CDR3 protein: CASSQPGDYYEQYF
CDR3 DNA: TGTGCCAGCAGTCAACCGGGAGACTACTACGAGCAGTACTTC

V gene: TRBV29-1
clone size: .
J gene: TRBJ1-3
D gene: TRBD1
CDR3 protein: CSVVQDRGELLTGNTIYF
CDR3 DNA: TGCAGCGTCGTACAGGACAGGGGGGAACTGTTAACTGGAAACACCATATATTTT

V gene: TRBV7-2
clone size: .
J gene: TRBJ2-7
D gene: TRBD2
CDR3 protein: CASSRGLAGAYEQYF
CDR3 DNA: TGTGCCAGCAGCCGCGGACTAGCGGGAGCCTACGAGCAGTACTTC

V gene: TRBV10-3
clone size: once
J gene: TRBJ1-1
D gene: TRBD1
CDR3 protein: CAISGGQGASGTEAFF
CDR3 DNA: TGTGCCATCAGTGGGGGACAGGGGGCATCGGGGACTGAAGCTTTCTTT

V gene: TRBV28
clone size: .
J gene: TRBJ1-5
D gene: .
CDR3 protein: CASSFDQQPNRNQPQHF
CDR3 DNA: TGTGCCAGCAGTTTTGATCAACAGCCAAACCGCAATCAGCCCCAGCATTTT

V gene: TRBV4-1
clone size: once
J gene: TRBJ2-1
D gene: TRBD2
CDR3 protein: CASSQEESSGGPLNREQFF
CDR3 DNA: TGCGCCAGCAGCCAAGAGGAATCTAGCGGGGGGCCACTCAATCGGGAGCAGTTCTTC

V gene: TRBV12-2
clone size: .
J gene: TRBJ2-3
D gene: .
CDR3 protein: CASRLDRGCTTDTQYF
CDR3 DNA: TGTGCAAGTCGCTTAGATAGGGGGTGTACAACAGATACGCAGTATTTT

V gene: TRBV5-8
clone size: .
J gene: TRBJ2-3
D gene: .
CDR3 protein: CASSAGTRRTDTQYF
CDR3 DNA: TGTGCCAGCAGCGCCGGGACGAGGAGGACAGATACGCAGTATTTT

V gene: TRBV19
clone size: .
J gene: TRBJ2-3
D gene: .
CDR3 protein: CASNTKDADTQYF
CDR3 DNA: TGTGCCAGTAACACCAAGGACGCAGATACGCAGTATTTT

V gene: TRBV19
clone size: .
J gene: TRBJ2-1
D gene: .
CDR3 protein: CASSIQGTYNEQFF
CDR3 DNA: TGTGCCAGTAGTATCCAGGGTACCTACAATGAGCAGTTCTTC

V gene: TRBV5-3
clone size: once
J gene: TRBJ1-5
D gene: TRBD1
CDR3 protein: CARSRCRGQGVSNQPQHF
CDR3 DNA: TGTGCCAGAAGCAGATGCCGCGGACAGGGGGTCAGCAATCAGCCCCAGCATTTT

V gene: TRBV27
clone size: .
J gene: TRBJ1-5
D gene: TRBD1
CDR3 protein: CASRTGAGSGMPQHF
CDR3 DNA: TGTGCCAGCAGGACAGGGGCCGGGTCGGGTATGCCCCAGCATTTT

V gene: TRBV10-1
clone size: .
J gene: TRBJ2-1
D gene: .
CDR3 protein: CASSSGPYPNEQFF
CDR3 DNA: TGCGCCAGCAGTTCCGGGCCCTACCCAAATGAGCAGTTCTTC

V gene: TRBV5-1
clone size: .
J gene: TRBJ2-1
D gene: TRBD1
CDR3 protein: CASSLYETLGQGAGEQFF
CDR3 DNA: TGCGCCAGCAGCTTGTATGAGACCTTAGGACAGGGGGCAGGTGAGCAGTTCTTC

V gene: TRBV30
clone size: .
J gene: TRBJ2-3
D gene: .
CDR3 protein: CAWNGLSGADTQYF
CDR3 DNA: TGTGCCTGGAACGGACTGTCTGGGGCAGATACGCAGTATTTT

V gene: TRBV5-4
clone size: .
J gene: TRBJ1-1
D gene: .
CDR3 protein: CASSLDTGTPGRAFF
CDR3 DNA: TGTGCCAGCAGCTTGGATACCGGAACGCCTGGACGAGCTTTCTTT

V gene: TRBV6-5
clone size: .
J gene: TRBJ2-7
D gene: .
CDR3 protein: CASSPTSLSYEQYF
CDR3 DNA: TGTGCCAGCAGCCCGACCTCGTTGTCCTACGAGCAGTACTTC

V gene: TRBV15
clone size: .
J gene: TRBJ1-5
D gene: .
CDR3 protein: CATSRSGGNQPQHF
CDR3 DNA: TGTGCCACCAGCAGATCTGGGGGGAATCAGCCCCAGCATTTT

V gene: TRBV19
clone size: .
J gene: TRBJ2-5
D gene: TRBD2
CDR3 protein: CASSSSGRGQETQYF
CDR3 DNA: TGTGCCAGTAGTTCAAGCGGGAGGGGGCAAGAGACCCAGTACTTC

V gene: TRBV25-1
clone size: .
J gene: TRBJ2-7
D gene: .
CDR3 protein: CASSRKQGTKYF
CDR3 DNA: TGTGCCAGCTCAAGGAAACAGGGTACTAAGTACTTC

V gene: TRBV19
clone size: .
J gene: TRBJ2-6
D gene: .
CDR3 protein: CASSMLTPLGRLRSGANVLTF
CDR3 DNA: TGTGCCAGTAGTATGTTAACACCCCTCGGGAGACTGAGATCTGGGGCCAACGTCCTGACTTTC

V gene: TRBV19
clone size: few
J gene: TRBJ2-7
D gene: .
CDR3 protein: CASSIDGHPPKYEQYF
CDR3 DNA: TGTGCCAGTAGTATAGATGGACACCCGCCAAAATACGAGCAGTACTTC

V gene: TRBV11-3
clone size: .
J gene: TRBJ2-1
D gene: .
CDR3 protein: CASSLLPPNEQFF
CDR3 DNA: TGTGCCAGCAGCTTATTGCCCCCCAATGAGCAGTTCTTC

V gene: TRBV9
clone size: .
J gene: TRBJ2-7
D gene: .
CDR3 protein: CASSVGGSYEQYF
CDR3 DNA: TGTGCCAGCAGCGTAGGAGGCTCCTACGAGCAGTACTTC

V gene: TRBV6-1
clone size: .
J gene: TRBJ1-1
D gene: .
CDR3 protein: CASSEIGQSEAFF
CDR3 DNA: TGTGCCAGCAGTGAAATTGGGCAAAGTGAAGCTTTCTTT

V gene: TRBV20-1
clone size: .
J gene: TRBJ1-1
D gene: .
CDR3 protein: CRAGNTEAFF
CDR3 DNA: TGCAGGGCCGGGAACACTGAAGCTTTCTTT